Listed below are T cell receptor beta chains from one sample, sequenced in a study of Ad26.COV2.S vaccination and SARS-CoV-2 variants. The table came from immunoSEQ multiplex PCR; TCRdb's copy has only in-frame clones and leaves some out. The data hold around 450,000 clones, with 89% observed a single time. This material consisted of peripheral blood, taken in a trial of Ad26.COV2.S vaccine versus placebo. The receptors shown here come from a person aged 18 to 65 who received the Ad26.COV2.S COVID-19 vaccine or a placebo. The CDR3 runs from the conserved cysteine through the conserved F or W.

>TRBV2|TRBJ2-7|14
CASSVTGGVYEQYF
>TRBV29-1|TRBJ2-5|14
CSVPPPTSQETQYF
>TRBV6-2/TRBV6-3|TRBJ1-5|11
CASSTGLAQHF
>TRBV28|TRBJ1-5|14
CASRRQGGNQPQHF
>TRBV7-2|TRBJ1-2|15
CASSPGTAINYGYTF
>TRBV20-1|TRBJ2-1|13
CSASLGSYNEQFF
>TRBV30|TRBJ1-1|15
CAWSVRGGRQKEAFF
>TRBV6-2/TRBV6-3|TRBJ1-1|16
CASSFRQGATNTEAFF
>TRBV7-9|TRBJ2-5|16
CASSSGTRGLGETQYF
>TRBV29-1|TRBJ1-2|19
CSVEDRGFREFESNYGYTF
>TRBV6-2/TRBV6-3|TRBJ2-1|14
CASSYWTQLNEQFF
>TRBV6-6|TRBJ2-1|14
CASSGQGGYNEQFF
>TRBV3-1/TRBV3-2|TRBJ2-7|13
CASIGHLSYEQYF
>TRBV4-1|TRBJ1-2|14
CASSQGGPGLGYTF
>TRBV28|TRBJ1-2|17
CASSFLFRGTSNYGYTF
>TRBV3-1/TRBV3-2|TRBJ2-7|14
CASSPRDSSYEQYF
>TRBV2|TRBJ1-1|14
CASSEAGGNTEAFF
>TRBV19|TRBJ2-2|14
CASSIWVGTGELFF
>TRBV7-9|TRBJ1-2|15
CASSHPTGGDYGYTF
>TRBV12-3/TRBV12-4|TRBJ2-7|13
CASTAALSGEQYF
>TRBV10-3|TRBJ2-3|17
CAISEIGRGRSTDTQYF
>TRBV27|TRBJ1-3|14
CASSLFGVGNTIYF
>TRBV5-1|TRBJ2-2|14
CASSLNMNTGELFF
>TRBV19|TRBJ1-2|15
CASSIQAGANYGYTF
>TRBV20-1|TRBJ1-2|10
CSARVVGYTF
>TRBV19|TRBJ2-7|13
CASKQGASFEQYF
>TRBV5-1|TRBJ2-7|14
CASSLGTGLDEQYF
>TRBV2|TRBJ1-4|15
CASSAQDRANEKLFF
>TRBV7-9|TRBJ1-1|13
CASSLAVDSEAFF
>TRBV18|TRBJ1-2|15
CASSPSTENYYGYTF
>TRBV18|TRBJ1-6|12
CASSPQYGPLHF
>TRBV7-8|TRBJ2-2|17
CASSRDRPAANTGELFF
>TRBV5-1|TRBJ1-4|15
CASSLGRGPNEKLFF
>TRBV5-5|TRBJ1-1|14
CASSPQWANTEAFF
>TRBV15|TRBJ2-7|16
CATSRPTGSESYEQYF
>TRBV10-1|TRBJ2-3|14
CAILSGASTDTQYF
>TRBV28|TRBJ2-4|14
CASSLGGGGYIQYF
>TRBV6-6|TRBJ2-1|15
CASTHSASGSNEQFF
>TRBV10-2|TRBJ2-7|13
CASSENDSYEQYF
>TRBV7-9|TRBJ2-7|15
CASSPIGIFSYEQYF
>TRBV14|TRBJ2-1|15
CASSLVGQGVHEQFF
>TRBV18|TRBJ2-1|18
CASSPPFPGLGFYNEQFF
>TRBV19|TRBJ2-2|14
CASKKREVTGELFF
>TRBV24-1|TRBJ1-2|12
CATGSGPYGYTF
>TRBV7-2|TRBJ1-1|14
CASSWDPLTTEAFF
>TRBV6-2/TRBV6-3|TRBJ2-2|15
CASSYRGVDTGELFF
>TRBV7-9|TRBJ2-1|16
CASSSRATGPYNEQFF
>TRBV12-3/TRBV12-4|TRBJ1-1|13
CASTRRGEHEAFF
>TRBV7-8|TRBJ2-3|17
CASSLRNGGRATDTQYF
>TRBV7-9|TRBJ2-1|15
CASSPTSDFYNEQFF
>TRBV21-1|TRBJ2-7|11
CASSKMREQYF
>TRBV20-1|TRBJ2-7|11
CSAAGTLEQYF
>TRBV29-1|TRBJ1-3|14
CSVEDDRSGNTIYF
>TRBV29-1|TRBJ2-3|11
CSVVPGETQYF
>TRBV21-1|TRBJ1-1|17
CASSKGGTDYSNTEAFF